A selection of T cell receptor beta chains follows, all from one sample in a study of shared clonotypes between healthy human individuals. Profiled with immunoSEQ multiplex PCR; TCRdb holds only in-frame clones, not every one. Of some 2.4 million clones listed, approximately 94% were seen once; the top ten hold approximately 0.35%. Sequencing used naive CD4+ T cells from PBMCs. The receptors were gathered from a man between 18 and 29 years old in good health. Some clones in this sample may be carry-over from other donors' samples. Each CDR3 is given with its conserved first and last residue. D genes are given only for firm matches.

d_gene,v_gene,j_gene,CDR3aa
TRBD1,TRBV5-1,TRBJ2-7,CASSRADRGSEQYF
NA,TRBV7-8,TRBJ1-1,CASSRAQIYEAFF
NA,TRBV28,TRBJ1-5,CASSLPLGGNQPQHF
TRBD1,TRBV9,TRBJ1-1,CASSTGQGGNTEAFF
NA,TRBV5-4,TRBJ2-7,CASSPPGDRAYEQYF
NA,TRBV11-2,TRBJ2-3,CASSLVAFRGRRADTQYF
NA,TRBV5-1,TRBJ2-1,CASSLGAFSRGSYNEQFF
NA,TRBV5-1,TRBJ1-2,CASSLEEFYGYTF
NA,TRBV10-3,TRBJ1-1,CAISETRVGDTEAFF
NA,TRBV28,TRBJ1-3,CASRSGEGGNTIYF
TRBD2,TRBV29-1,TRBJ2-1,CSVTLRASGRETNEQFF
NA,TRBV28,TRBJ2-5,CASSSPGVGETQYF
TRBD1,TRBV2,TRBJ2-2,CASRDRVAAGELFF
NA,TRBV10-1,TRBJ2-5,CASSARGTGETQYF
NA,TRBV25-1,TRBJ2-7,CASSETYEQYF
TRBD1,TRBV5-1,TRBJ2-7,CASSLDRDRAQQYF
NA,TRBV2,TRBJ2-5,CASSTLLGGLQETQYF
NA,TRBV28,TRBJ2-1,CASSHRSSTTSYNEQFF
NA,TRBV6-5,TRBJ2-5,CASSSGLAGTQYF
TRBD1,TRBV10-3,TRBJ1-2,CAIRRQGAGYGYTF
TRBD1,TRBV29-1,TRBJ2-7,CSASLGQGRLYEQYF
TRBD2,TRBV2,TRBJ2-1,CASSERTSGGAVEQFF
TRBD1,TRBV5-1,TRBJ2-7,CASSSGTGSYEQYF
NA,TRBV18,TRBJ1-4,CASSLTVAGEKLFF
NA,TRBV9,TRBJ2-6,CASSVGLSSGANVLTF
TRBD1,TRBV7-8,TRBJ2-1,CASSPLSTGGWNEQFF
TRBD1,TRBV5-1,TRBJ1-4,CASSFGQGRTNEKLFF
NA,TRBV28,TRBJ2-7,CASRSRAGRDEQYF
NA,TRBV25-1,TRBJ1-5,CASSETGGTQPQHF
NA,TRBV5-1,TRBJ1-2,CASSLALDSRFPYGYTF
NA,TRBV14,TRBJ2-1,CASSRTRRNEQFF
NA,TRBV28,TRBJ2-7,CASSPPAQGPRAYEQYF
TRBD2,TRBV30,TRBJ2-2,CAWSVLAGLAGGLSWELFF
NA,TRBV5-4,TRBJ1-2,CASSLLFGGYTF
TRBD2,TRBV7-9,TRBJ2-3,CASSPRLAGDDTQYF
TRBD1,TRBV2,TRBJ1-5,CASSRGLRQPQHF
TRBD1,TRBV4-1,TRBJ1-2,CASSRNRGQFDYGYTF
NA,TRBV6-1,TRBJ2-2,CASSGQINTGELFF
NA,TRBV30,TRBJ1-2,CAWSPDGYYGYTF
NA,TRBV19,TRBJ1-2,CASGLQSYGYTF
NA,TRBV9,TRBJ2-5,CASSVESGAAQETQYF
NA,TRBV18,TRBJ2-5,CASEGGQETQYF
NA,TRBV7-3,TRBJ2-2,CASTSGESGELFF
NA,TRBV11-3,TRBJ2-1,CASSQRNEQFF
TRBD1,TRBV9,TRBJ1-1,CASSPRQGMNTEAFF
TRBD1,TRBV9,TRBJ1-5,CASSAGTESNQPQHF
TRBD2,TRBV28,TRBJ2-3,CASSSPGAGSTDTQYF
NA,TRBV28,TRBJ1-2,CASLTGGGYTF
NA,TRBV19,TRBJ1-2,CASSTPDGSRGYGYTF
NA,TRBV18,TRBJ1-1,CASSPEGYTEAFF
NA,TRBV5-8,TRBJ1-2,CASSLERIYGYTF
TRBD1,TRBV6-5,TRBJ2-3,CASSYSGGQGADTQYF